This TCR beta chain is from a study of cytomegalovirus exposure and HLA in healthy donors (dated by TCRdb to 2016 to 2017). Notes on the research overall: According to an earlier analysis of a few hundred of the donors, roughly 180 million T cells yielded 100 million or so unique TCR beta sequences and approximately 300 Gb of sequence data. High-throughput TCR immunosequencing, statistical association of individual TCRs with disease status, and machine learning were combined to predict cytomegalovirus infection status. Typing coverage differed by locus: A, B, C, DRB1 and DQB1 were typed in roughly 620-640 donors, DQA1 in roughly 500, DPA1 in approximately 600, and DPB1 in 400 to 480. Donor age, sex, ethnicity and CMV serostatus were compiled alongside the repertoire data. Genome-wide SNP genotypes for about 65% of the 666 donors were used in a later genetic analysis, which treated that subset as a discovery cohort. All discovery cohort repertoires had been generated using a single sequencing platform. HLA typing included class I and class II loci at four-digit resolution. Rather than using new phenotypic data, the later analysis identified candidate immune exposures from TCR beta sequences and from how often those sequences occurred across donors. Because of strong linkage in the cohort, 5 or 6 DR-DQ haplotypes were treated as single units for association and clustering. A later analysis re-analyzed previously published TCR beta repertoires from hundreds of donors and added high-resolution HLA genotyping to study TCR occurrence patterns. Of the roughly 400 genotyped donors, roughly 85% fell in the genetic ancestry cluster associated with self-reported Caucasian donors. The study aimed to test whether signatures of past pathogen exposure could be identified by cataloging public T cell receptors. The study profiled the T cell repertoires of around 700 subjects by immunosequencing and related them to cytomegalovirus serostatus. A separate validation cohort of over 95 different subjects was used in addition to the roughly 700-subject first cohort. On average, 235,054 unique TCR beta nucleotide sequences were sequenced per donor among 398 genotyped donors of the cohort, with 15% to 20% of those sequences being non-productive. An earlier analysis of 587 of the donors used high-throughput TCR beta sequencing to judge whether each TCR beta V gene segment behaved as functional or pseudogenic. About 320 gigabases of sequencing data and approximately 84 million unique TCR sequences were included in an early release covering under 650 HLA-typed donors.

The cohort consisted of 600 or so healthy bone marrow donors. At the time of sampling, all cohort members were nominally healthy, though unrecorded immune exposures were likely present. The donor tested CMV seropositive and was one of the 289 seropositive cohort members. A peripheral blood sample was provided by each donor, and peripheral blood mononuclear cells were used for TCR beta sequencing. The Qiagen DNeasy Blood Extraction Kit was used to extract genomic DNA from the blood cell samples. The library was generated by the immunoSEQ multiplex PCR assay. A mixture of 60 forward primers for TCR Vbeta segments and 13 reverse primers for TCR Jbeta segments was used in the multiplex PCR. The CDR3 region of rearranged TCR beta genes was amplified from genomic DNA by a multiplex PCR assay. On the Illumina HiSeq System, the amplified TCR beta libraries were sequenced as 87-base-pair reads. As for the original processing: In a later analysis, 77 million or so unique TCR beta chains were counted across the approximately 670 repertoires, and approximately 9.9 million of these chains were shared by at least two donors. Raw reads were error-corrected and collapsed into unique sequences by a nearest-neighbor algorithm in which closely related sequences were merged to remove PCR and sequencing errors. CDR3 sequences were aligned to IMGT reference sequences to assign V, D and J gene segments. For a sequence to be retained, a match of at least six nucleotides was required to both a V gene segment and a J gene segment. A rearrangement was called productive if the CDR3 had no stop codons and remained in frame with V and J, and every other rearrangement was called non-productive. Following IMGT convention, CDR3 was defined as the stretch from the second conserved V-encoded cysteine to the conserved J-encoded phenylalanine. In an earlier analysis of around 540 of the donors, sequences lacking an unambiguous match to a single V gene segment were excluded. An earlier analysis of 587 of the donors called V segments functional above 56.7% productive rearrangements and segregating when the between-donor standard deviation exceeded 5%. A statistical classification framework was built to diagnose cytomegalovirus status from the catalog of TCR beta chain sequences. In a later analysis, V and J genes were assigned by comparing TCR nucleotide sequences against IMGT/GENE-DB human TR gene sequences. In a later analysis, CDR3 sequences and most-parsimonious VDJ recombination scenarios were assigned using the TCRdist pipeline. In a later analysis, each TCR beta chain was defined by its CDR3 amino acid sequence together with its V-gene family, and reads without a unique V-gene family were excluded. A later analysis removed roughly 590 highly shared, low-generation-probability nucleotide sequences to deal with suspected cross-contamination and a sequencing artifact. In a later analysis, a clonal expansion index was calculated for each public chain from normalized within-repertoire ranks of inferred template counts. A later analysis computed generation probabilities with a VDJ recombination model fitted to out-of-frame rearrangements, and checked the results against IGoR. In a later analysis, hypergeometric tests were used to score TCR-TCR, TCR-HLA and TCR-CMV co-occurrence, with a repertoire-size bias correction applied to TCR pairs. In a later analysis, false discovery rates were estimated by permuting HLA or CMV assignments 20 times. A later analysis grouped co-occurring TCRs with DBSCAN, adding TCRdist sequence similarity when clustering within HLA-allele-positive subsets. Repertoires with fewer than 30,000 or more than 120,000 public chains were left out of co-occurrence clustering, as were roughly five repertoires with anomalous nucleotide sharing. In its TCRdb copy, this immuneACCESS table keeps in-frame sequences only and misses some clones. Where compared with another copy, unresolved V genes explain less than half of these, and the others have no known cause. V and J calls plus clone size are reproduced from that table; the DNA served to infer D and trimming. In all, the sample holds 150,000 to 200,000 clones, and around 79% of those were seen once. The ten biggest clones cover 3.5% to 5% of the sample.

Note on this clone: Its antigen remains unidentified. One base away there is no much larger clone; base qualities are not given.

Beyond this particular receptor, the publication reports: In a later analysis, several top co-occurrence clusters were reported to appear linked to parvovirus B19, influenza, CMV and Epstein-Barr virus. In a later analysis, TCR association rates were found to vary across HLA loci, with the most associated TCRs seen for DRB1 alleles and the fewest for HLA-C alleles. CMV serostatus was the only immune exposure information available for the cohort. Presence/absence analyses assumed roughly uniform sequencing depth across donors, an assumption that may not hold. A later analysis found that HLA-associated TCR beta chains were more clonally expanded and had lower generation probabilities than equally common non-associated chains. When HLA alleles, especially DR and DQ, strongly co-occurred, TCR associations were difficult to assign to individual alleles. At a false discovery rate of 0.05, a later analysis linked approximately 18,000 TCR beta sequences to specific HLA alleles. Because HLA typing was unavailable for some donors at each locus, only the typed subset was used in association tests. A further reported finding was that TCR beta sequences accurately predicted the HLA-A and HLA-B alleles for most subjects in the first cohort. In both the original and validation cohorts, the classifier was reported to diagnose cytomegalovirus status with high specificity and sensitivity. In a later genetic analysis, a missense DCLRE1C variant was associated with V-gene and J-gene trimming of TCR beta chains, and the association was replicated in an independent cohort. Because counts were too low, 15 to 20 rarely observed V segments, including chromosome 9 orphons, were excluded from the earlier analysis of 587 of the donors. In an earlier analysis of about 540 of the donors, most TCR beta V segments were observed in productive rearrangements about 87% or about 30% of the time, broadly matching IMGT annotations. The study gave a list of about 160 TCR beta chains associated with cytomegalovirus. According to a later genetic analysis, donors in an Asian-associated ancestry cluster had fewer N-insertions in productive TCRs than the roughly 700-donor mean. In a later analysis, most CMV-associated TCR beta chains were found to appear HLA-restricted, with HLA associations seemingly driven largely by CMV exposure. Across donors, most TCR sequences were observed very rarely, whereas some public TCRs were present in many individuals. Three of the identified cytomegalovirus-associated TCR beta chains were confirmed in vitro to be specific for cytomegalovirus antigens. A cluster of highly shared sequence variants was judged likely to represent a technical artifact of the sequencing pipeline. Only TCR beta chains were sequenced in this cohort, and the absence of alpha or paired-chain data limited detectable features. Correlated functional status among segregating V segments might be attributable to linkage disequilibrium, but an unknown experimental factor could not be ruled out. The authors suggested that the approach could potentially be generalized to other disease states and immunological phenotypes.

The origin of this receptor is a woman aged 30 to 39 in good health and CMV-seropositive. Source material: PBMCs.

The DNA sequence reads TGTGCCAGCTCACCCAAAGGACTCACACCGGGAGAGCAGTACTTC. Its protein reads: CASSPKGLTPGEQYF. Here the chain combines TRBV18 and TRBJ2-7, with TRBD2 tentatively as D gene (5 bases match). At the junction V is shortened by 3 bases and J by 7 bases, with 19 bases in between. Its CDR3 holds 15 amino acids, cysteine through phenylalanine. The read is trimmed to its CDR3 DNA, 45 bases read in frame from base 1. Based on the germline V gene, the CDR1 and CDR2 sequences are KGHSH and LQKENI.